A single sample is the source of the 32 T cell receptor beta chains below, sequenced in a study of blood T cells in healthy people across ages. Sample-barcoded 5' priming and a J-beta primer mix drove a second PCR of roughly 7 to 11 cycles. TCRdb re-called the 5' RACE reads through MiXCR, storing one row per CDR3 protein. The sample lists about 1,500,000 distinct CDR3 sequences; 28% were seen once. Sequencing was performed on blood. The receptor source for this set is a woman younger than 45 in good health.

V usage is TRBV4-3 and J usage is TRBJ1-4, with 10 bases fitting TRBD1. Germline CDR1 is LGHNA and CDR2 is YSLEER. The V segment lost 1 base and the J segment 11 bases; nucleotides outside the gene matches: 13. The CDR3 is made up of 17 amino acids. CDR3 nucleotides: TGCGCCAGCAGCCAAGTAGACACCGGGACAGGGGCGGAGAAACTGTTTTTT. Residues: CASSQVDTGTGAEKLFF.

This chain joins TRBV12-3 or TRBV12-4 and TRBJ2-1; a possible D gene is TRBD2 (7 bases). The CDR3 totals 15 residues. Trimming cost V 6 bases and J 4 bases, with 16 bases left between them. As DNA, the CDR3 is TGTGCCAGCAGCCGCGGAAGGGGGGGTTACAATGAGCAGTTCTTC. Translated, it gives CASSRGRGGYNEQFF.

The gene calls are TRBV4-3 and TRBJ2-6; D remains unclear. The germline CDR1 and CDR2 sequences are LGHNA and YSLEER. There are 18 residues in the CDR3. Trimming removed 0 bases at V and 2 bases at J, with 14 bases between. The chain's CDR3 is CASSQDGQELAGANVLTF. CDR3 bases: TGCGCCAGCAGCCAAGATGGGCAGGAGTTAGCTGGGGCCAACGTCCTGACTTTC.

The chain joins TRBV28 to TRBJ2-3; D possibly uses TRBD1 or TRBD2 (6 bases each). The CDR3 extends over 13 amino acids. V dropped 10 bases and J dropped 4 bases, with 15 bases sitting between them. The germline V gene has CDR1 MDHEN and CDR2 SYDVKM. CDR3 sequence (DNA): TGTGCCATTCCGGGGGCTACCGCAGATACGCAGTATTTT. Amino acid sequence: CAIPGATADTQYF.

CDR3 bases: TGTGCCAGCAGCTCCGGTGGGGTCCCCGGGGAGCAGTACTTC. Translated: CASSSGGVPGEQYF. The rearrangement joins TRBV9 to TRBJ2-5, with D tentatively TRBD2 (5 bases). Germline CDR1 and CDR2: SGDLS and YYNGEE. Deletions cut 4 bases from V and 11 bases from J, with 21 bases between. CDR3 length equals 14 residues.

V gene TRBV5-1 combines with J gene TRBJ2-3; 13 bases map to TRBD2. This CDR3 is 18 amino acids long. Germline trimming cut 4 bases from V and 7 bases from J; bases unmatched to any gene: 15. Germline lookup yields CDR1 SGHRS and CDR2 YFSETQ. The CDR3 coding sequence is TGCGCCAGCAGCAACCAACAGGATAGGACTAGCGGGGGATATACGCAGTATTTT. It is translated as CASSNQQDRTSGGYTQYF.

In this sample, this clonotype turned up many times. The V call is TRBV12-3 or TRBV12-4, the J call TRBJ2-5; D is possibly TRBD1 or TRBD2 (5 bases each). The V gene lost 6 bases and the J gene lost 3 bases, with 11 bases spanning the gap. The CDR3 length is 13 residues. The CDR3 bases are TGTGCCAGCAGCCAGGGACGGAAAGAGACCCAGTACTTC. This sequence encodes CASSQGRKETQYF.

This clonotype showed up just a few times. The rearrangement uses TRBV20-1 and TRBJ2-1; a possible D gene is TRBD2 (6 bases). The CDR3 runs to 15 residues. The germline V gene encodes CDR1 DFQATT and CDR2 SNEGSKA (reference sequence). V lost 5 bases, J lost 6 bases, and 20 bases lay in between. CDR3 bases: TGCAGTGCTGATGGAGGGTCCTCAGGGATCAATGAGCAGTTCTTC. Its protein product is CSADGGSSGINEQFF.

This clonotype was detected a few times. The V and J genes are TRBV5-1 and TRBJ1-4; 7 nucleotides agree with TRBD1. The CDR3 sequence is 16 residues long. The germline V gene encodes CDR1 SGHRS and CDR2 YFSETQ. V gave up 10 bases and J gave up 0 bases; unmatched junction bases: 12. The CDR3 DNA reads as TGCGCCTCAAGCGGAGGGGGCGATTCAACTAATGAAAAACTGTTTTTT. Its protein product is CASSGGGDSTNEKLFF.

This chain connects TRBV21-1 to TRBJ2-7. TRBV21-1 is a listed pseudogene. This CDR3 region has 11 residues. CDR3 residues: CASSIHSEQYF. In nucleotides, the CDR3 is TGTGCCAGCAGCATCCACTCCGAGCAGTACTTC.

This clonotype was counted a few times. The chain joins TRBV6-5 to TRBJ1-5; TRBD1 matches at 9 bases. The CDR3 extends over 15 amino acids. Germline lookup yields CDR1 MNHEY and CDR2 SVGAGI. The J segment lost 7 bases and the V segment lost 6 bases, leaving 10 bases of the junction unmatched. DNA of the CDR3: TGTGCCAGCAGGTCCGGGACAGGGATCGGGCAGCCCCAGCATTTT. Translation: CASRSGTGIGQPQHF.

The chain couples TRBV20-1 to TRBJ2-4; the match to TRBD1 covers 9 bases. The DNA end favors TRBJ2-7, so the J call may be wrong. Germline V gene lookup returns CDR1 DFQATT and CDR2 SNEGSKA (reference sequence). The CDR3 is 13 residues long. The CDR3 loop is CSAAGQGKVEQYF. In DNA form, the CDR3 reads TGCAGTGCCGCGGGACAGGGTAAGGTCGAGCAGTACTTC.

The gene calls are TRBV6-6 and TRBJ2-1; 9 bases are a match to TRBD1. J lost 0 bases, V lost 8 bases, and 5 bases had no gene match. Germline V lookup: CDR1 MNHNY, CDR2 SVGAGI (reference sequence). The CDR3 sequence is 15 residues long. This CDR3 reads CASSVQGASYNEQFF. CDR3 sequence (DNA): TGTGCCAGCTCCGTACAGGGGGCCTCCTACAATGAGCAGTTCTTC.

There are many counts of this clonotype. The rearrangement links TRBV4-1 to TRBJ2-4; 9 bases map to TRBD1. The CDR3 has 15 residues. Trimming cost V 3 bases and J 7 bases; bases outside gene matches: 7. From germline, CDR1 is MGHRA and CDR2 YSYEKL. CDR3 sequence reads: CASSQTGTGINIQYF. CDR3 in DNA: TGCGCCAGCAGCCAGACCGGGACAGGGATTAACATTCAGTACTTC.

In DNA form, the CDR3 reads TGTGCCAGCAGTGTCGGACGGCCCCTGGAGACCCAGTACTTC. The encoded protein is CASSVGRPLETQYF. This chain connects TRBV6-2 or TRBV6-3 to TRBJ2-4; D unclear. TRBJ2-5 matches the DNA end more closely, so the J call is doubtful. The germline CDR1 and CDR2 sequences are MNHEY and SVGEGT. The CDR3 consists of 14 residues.

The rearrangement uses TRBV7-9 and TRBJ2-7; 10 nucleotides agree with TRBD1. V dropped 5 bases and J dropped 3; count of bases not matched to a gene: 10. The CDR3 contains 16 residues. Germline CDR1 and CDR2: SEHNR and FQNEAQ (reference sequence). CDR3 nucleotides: TGTGCCAGCAGCCCGCGTGTTGGGACAGGGGTCTACGAGCAGTACTTC. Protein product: CASSPRVGTGVYEQYF.

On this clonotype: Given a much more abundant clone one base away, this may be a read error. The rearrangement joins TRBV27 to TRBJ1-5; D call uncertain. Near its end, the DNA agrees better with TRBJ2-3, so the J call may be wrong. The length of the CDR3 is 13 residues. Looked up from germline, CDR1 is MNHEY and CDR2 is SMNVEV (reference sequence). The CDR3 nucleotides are TGTGCCAGCAGGGGATCGGGCAATCAGCCCCAGTATTTT. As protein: CASRGSGNQPQYF.

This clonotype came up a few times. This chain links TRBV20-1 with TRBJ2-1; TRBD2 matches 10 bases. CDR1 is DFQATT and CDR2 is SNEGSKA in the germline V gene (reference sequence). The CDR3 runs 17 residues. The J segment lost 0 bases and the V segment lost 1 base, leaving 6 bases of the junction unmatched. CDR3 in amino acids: CSARGSGRKSSYNEQFF. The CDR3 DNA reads TGCAGTGCTAGAGGTAGCGGGAGGAAAAGCTCCTACAATGAGCAGTTCTTC.

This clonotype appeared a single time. The CDR3 loop reads CASSPSPGARTGELFF. Here the CDR3 DNA reads TGTGCCAGTAGTCCGTCCCCAGGGGCGCGTACCGGGGAGCTGTTTTTT. This sequence joins TRBV19 and TRBJ2-2; D might be TRBD1 (6 bases). The V gene lost 5 bases and the J gene lost 5 bases, with 18 bases spanning the gap. Germline loops: CDR1 LNHDA, CDR2 SQIVND (reference sequence). The CDR3 has 16 residues.

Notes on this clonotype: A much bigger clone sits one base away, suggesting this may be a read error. CDR3 protein: CANSLARRGNEQYF. CDR3 coding DNA: TGTGCCAACAGCTTAGCCCGCAGGGGTAACGAGCAGTACTTC. The chain recombines TRBV7-9 with TRBJ2-4, with D perhaps TRBD1 (6 bases). The J call may be in error: the DNA end matches TRBJ2-7 better. CDR1 is SEHNR, CDR2 FQNEAQ, per germline (reference sequence). This CDR3 has 14 residues.

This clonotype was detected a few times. The CDR3 here is CSGEGGETDTQYF. The CDR3 DNA follows: TGCAGTGGGGAAGGAGGGGAAACAGATACGCAGTATTTT. The gene calls are TRBV20-1 and TRBJ2-3; possible D gene TRBD2, 6 bases. CDR1 is DFQATT, CDR2 SNEGSKA, per germline (reference sequence). With 7 bases removed from V and 3 bases from J, the gap between germline ends came to 14 bases. There are 13 residues in the CDR3.

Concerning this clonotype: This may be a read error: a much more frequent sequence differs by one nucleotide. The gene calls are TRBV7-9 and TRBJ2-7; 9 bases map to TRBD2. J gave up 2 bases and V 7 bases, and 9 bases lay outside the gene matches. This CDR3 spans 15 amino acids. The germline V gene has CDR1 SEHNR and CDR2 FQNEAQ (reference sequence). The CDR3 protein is CASNSLAGTPYEQYF. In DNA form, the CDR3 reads TGTGCCAGCAACTCCCTAGCGGGGACCCCCTACGAGCAGTACTTC.

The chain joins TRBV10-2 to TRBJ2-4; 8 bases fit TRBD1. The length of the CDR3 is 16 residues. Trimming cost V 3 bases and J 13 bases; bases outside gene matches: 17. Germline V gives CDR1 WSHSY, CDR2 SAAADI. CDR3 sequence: CASSEAGTGQYNEQYF. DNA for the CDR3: TGCGCCAGCAGTGAAGCTGGGACAGGTCAATACAATGAGCAGTACTTC.

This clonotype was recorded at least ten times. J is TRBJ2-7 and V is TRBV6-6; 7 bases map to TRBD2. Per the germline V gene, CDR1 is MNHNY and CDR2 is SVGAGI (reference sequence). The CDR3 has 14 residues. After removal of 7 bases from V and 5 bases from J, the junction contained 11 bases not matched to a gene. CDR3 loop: CASNSPGLGDEQYF. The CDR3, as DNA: TGTGCCAGCAACTCACCCGGACTAGGGGACGAGCAGTACTTC.

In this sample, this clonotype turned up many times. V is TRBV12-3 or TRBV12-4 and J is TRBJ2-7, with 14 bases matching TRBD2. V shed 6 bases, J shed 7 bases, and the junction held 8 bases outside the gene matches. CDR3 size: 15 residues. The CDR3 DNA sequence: TGTGCCAGCAGCCGGACTAGCGGGGGGCAACGGGAGCAGTACTTC. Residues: CASSRTSGGQREQYF.

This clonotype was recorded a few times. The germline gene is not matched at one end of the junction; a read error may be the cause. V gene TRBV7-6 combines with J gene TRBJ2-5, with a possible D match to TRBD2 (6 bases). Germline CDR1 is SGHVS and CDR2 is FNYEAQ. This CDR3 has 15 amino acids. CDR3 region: CASSLAFATTETQYF. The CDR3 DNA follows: TGTGCCAGCAGCCTAGCGTTCGCCACCACAGAGACCCAGTACTTC.

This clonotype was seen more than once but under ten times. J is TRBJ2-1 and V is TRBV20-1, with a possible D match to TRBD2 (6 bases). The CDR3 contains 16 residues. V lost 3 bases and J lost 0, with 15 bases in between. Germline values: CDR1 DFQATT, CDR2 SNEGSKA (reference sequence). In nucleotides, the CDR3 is TGCAGTGCTAGCCCAACCTCCGGGGGCTCCTACAATGAGCAGTTCTTC. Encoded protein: CSASPTSGGSYNEQFF.

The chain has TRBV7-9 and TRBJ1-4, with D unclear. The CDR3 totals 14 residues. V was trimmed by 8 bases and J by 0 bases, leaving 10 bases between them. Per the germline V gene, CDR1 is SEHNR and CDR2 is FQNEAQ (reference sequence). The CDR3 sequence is CASGKLATNEKLFF. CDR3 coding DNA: TGTGCCAGCGGAAAACTCGCAACTAATGAAAAACTGTTTTTT.

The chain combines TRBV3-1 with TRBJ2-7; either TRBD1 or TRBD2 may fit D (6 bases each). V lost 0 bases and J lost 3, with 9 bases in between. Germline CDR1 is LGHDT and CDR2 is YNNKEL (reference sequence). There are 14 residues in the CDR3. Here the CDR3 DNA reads TGTGCCAGCAGCCAAGACGGGGGCGTCTACGAGCAGTACTTC. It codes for CASSQDGGVYEQYF.

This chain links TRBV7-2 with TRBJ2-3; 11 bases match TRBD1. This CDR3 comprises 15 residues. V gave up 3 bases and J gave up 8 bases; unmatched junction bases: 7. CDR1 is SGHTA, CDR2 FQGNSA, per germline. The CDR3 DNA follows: TGTGCCAGCAGCTTTGGGACAGGGGGTCAGGGTACGCAGTATTTT. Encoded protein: CASSFGTGGQGTQYF.

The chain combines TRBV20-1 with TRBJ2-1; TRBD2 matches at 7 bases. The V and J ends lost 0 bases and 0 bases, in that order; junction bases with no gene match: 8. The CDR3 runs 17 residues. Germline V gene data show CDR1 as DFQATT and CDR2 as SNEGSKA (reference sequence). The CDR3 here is CSARDLAGVPSYNEQFF. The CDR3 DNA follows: TGCAGTGCTAGAGATTTGGCGGGGGTACCCTCCTACAATGAGCAGTTCTTC.

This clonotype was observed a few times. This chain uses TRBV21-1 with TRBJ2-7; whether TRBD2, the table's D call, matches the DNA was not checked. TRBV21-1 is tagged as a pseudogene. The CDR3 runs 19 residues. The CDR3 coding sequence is TGTGCCAGCAGCCCTCCTCTCCCGGGACTAGCGGTCGCTTCCTACGAGCAGTACTTC. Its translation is CASSPPLPGLAVASYEQYF.